A selection of T cell receptor beta chains follows, all from one sample in a study of T-cell reconstitution after alpha-beta-depleted transplantation in children. TCRdb re-called the PCR reads with MiXCR, one entry per CDR3 protein. The table records under 850,000 distinct CDR3 sequences, 10% to 15% of them present only once. The starting material was PBMCs, obtained before TCRalphabeta/CD19-depleted stem cell transplant. The receptors originated from a girl aged 2-10 years with congenital amegakaryocytic thrombocytopenia, due to receive a stem cell transplant. The CDR3 runs from the conserved cysteine through the conserved F or W. Fields, in order: V gene, J gene, CDR3 protein.

v_call: TRBV30; j_call: TRBJ2-5; cdr3_aa: CAWSVPSRGQETQYF
v_call: TRBV12-3/TRBV12-4; j_call: TRBJ2-4; cdr3_aa: CASSTGLAKNIQYF
v_call: TRBV12-3/TRBV12-4; j_call: TRBJ2-7; cdr3_aa: CASSYSGRANEQYF
v_call: TRBV20-1; j_call: TRBJ1-3; cdr3_aa: CSASRLNTIYF
v_call: TRBV24-1; j_call: TRBJ1-1; cdr3_aa: CATSDLGATEAFF
v_call: TRBV27; j_call: TRBJ2-7; cdr3_aa: CASSFRSSSSYEQYF
v_call: TRBV20-1; j_call: TRBJ2-3; cdr3_aa: CSVRAGGPEDTQYF
v_call: TRBV12-3/TRBV12-4; j_call: TRBJ2-7; cdr3_aa: CASSSSELAYEQYF
v_call: TRBV4-2; j_call: TRBJ1-1; cdr3_aa: CASSQALQEGLAFF
v_call: TRBV7-9; j_call: TRBJ2-7; cdr3_aa: CASIHFGGQSSYEQYF
v_call: TRBV20-1; j_call: TRBJ2-7; cdr3_aa: CSATTPISTSPSGEQYF
v_call: TRBV20-1; j_call: TRBJ2-1; cdr3_aa: CSAPRTFRQGYLSYNEQFF
v_call: TRBV20-1; j_call: TRBJ2-1; cdr3_aa: CSARWGEAGTQYNEQFF
v_call: TRBV5-1; j_call: TRBJ2-5; cdr3_aa: CASSKGHTQETQYF
v_call: TRBV5-1; j_call: TRBJ2-3; cdr3_aa: CASSLRTSGLQNTQYF
v_call: TRBV7-8; j_call: TRBJ2-5; cdr3_aa: CASSLAGGVQETQYF
v_call: TRBV24-1; j_call: TRBJ2-4; cdr3_aa: CATSDPPENIQYF
v_call: TRBV20-1; j_call: TRBJ2-1; cdr3_aa: CSASEKEFYGEQFF
v_call: TRBV29-1; j_call: TRBJ2-7; cdr3_aa: CSVEDGLEGYEQYF
v_call: TRBV2; j_call: TRBJ1-2; cdr3_aa: CASSAPTGGEGYTF
v_call: TRBV5-1; j_call: TRBJ2-5; cdr3_aa: CASSSADRGGETQYF
v_call: TRBV12-3/TRBV12-4; j_call: TRBJ2-2; cdr3_aa: CASSPGQGHGELFF
v_call: TRBV10-2; j_call: TRBJ2-1; cdr3_aa: CASSDGEHNEQFF
v_call: TRBV20-1; j_call: TRBJ2-5; cdr3_aa: CSVFTETQYF
v_call: TRBV12-3/TRBV12-4; j_call: TRBJ2-7; cdr3_aa: CASSLYTEQYF
v_call: TRBV20-1; j_call: TRBJ2-7; cdr3_aa: CSASSGSYEQYF
v_call: TRBV29-1; j_call: TRBJ1-2; cdr3_aa: CSVEDNRADGYTF
v_call: TRBV20-1; j_call: TRBJ1-6; cdr3_aa: CSAWDRGNSPLHF
v_call: TRBV9; j_call: TRBJ2-1; cdr3_aa: CASSKQGARDEQFF
v_call: TRBV7-8; j_call: TRBJ2-5; cdr3_aa: CASSQGWQAGGLGTQYF
v_call: TRBV7-8; j_call: TRBJ2-2; cdr3_aa: CASSATLGELFF
v_call: TRBV5-1; j_call: TRBJ2-3; cdr3_aa: CASSTSGTDTQYF
v_call: TRBV19; j_call: TRBJ2-1; cdr3_aa: CASSIGPSEQFF